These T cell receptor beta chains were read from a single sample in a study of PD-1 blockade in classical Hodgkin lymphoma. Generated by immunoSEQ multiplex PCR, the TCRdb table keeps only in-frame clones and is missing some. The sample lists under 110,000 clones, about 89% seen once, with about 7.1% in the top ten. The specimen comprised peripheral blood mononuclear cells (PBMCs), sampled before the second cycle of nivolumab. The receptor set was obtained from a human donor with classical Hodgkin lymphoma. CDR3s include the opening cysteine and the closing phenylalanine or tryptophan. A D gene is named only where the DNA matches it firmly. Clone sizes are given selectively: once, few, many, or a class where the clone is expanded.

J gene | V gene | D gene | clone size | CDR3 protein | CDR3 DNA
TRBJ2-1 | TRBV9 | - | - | CASSNPTGYNEQFF | TGTGCCAGCAGCAATCCTACAGGTTACAATGAGCAGTTCTTC
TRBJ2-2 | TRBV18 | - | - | CASSPIRGSTGELFF | TGTGCCAGCTCACCCATCAGGGGTTCCACCGGGGAGCTGTTTTTT
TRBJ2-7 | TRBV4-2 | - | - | CASSSRGLQGYEQYF | TGTGCCAGCAGCAGTAGGGGACTTCAAGGCTACGAGCAGTACTTC
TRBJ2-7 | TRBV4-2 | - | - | CASSQGAGRYEQYF | TGTGCCAGCAGCCAAGGGGCGGGACGATACGAGCAGTACTTC
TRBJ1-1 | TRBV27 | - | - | CASSLSGGNTEAFF | TGTGCCAGCAGTTTATCTGGCGGGAACACTGAAGCTTTCTTT
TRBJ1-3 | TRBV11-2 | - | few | CASSLPGNTIYF | TGTGCCAGCAGCTTACCTGGAAACACCATATATTTT
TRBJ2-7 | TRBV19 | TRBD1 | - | CATRDRESHSLYEQYF | TGTGCCACCCGGGACAGGGAGTCCCACTCCCTCTACGAGCAGTACTTC
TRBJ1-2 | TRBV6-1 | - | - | CASSEAGRDGYTF | TGTGCCAGCAGTGAAGCAGGGAGGGATGGCTACACCTTC
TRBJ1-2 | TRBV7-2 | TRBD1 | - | CASNQGAGQGAYGYTF | TGTGCCAGCAACCAGGGGGCGGGACAGGGGGCATATGGCTACACCTTC
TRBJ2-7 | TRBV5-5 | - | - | CASSREILSYEQYF | TGTGCCAGCAGCCGCGAAATCCTCTCCTACGAGCAGTACTTC
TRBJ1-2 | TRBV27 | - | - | CASSLFDGAYGYTF | TGTGCCAGCAGTTTATTTGACGGGGCCTATGGCTACACCTTC
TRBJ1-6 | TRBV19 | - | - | CASSGQGLSPLHF | TGTGCCAGTAGTGGGCAGGGCCTCTCACCCCTCCACTTT
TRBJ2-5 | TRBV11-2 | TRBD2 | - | CASSETPGGQETQYF | TGTGCCAGCAGCGAAACTCCGGGGGGCCAAGAGACCCAGTACTTC
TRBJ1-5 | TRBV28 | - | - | CASTSGAYQPQHF | TGTGCCAGCACCTCGGGGGCCTATCAGCCCCAGCATTTT
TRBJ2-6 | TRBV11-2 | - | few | CASRPLSTLSGANVLTF | TGTGCCAGCCGACCCCTGTCGACACTCTCTGGGGCCAACGTCCTGACTTTC
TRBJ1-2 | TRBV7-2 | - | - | CASSSDIYGYTF | TGTGCCAGCAGCTCGGACATCTATGGCTACACCTTC